Listed here are 25 T cell receptor beta chains from one sample, sequenced in a study of blood T cell repertoires in COVID-19. Generated by immunoSEQ multiplex PCR, the TCRdb table keeps only in-frame clones and is missing some. Among over 50,000 clones listed, about three quarters were seen once. Sequencing used peripheral blood. Receptor source: a man older than 75 with acute or convalescent COVID-19.

The chain has TRBV5-6 and TRBJ2-1; 10 positions match TRBD2. After removal of 3 bases from V and 13 bases from J, the junction contained 7 bases not matched to a gene. CDR3 size: 13 residues. Germline V gene sequence: CDR1 SGHDT, CDR2 YYEEEE. The CDR3 sequence is CASSSILAGIQFF. The CDR3 DNA follows: TGTGCCAGCAGCTCAATACTAGCGGGGATCCAGTTCTTC. Combining the CDR3 with reference TRBV5-6 and TRBJ2-1 gives the whole variable domain DAGVTQSPTHLIKTRGQQVTLRCSPKSGHDTVSWYQQALGQGPQFIFQYYEEEERQRGNFPDRFSGHQFPNYSSELNVNALLLGDSALYLCASSSILAGIQFFGPGTRLTVL.

The chain links TRBV3-1 (or the pseudogene TRBV3-2) to TRBJ2-2, with 8 bases that match TRBD2. Germline CDR1 LGHDT, CDR2 YNNKEL (reference sequence). This CDR3 comprises 16 residues. Unmatched junction bases numbered 6, after V lost 4 bases and J lost 2 bases. The CDR3 reads CASSRAGASNTGELFF. Here the CDR3 DNA reads TGTGCCAGCAGCCGAGCGGGGGCCTCTAACACCGGGGAGCTGTTTTTT.

This clone was found once. The J gene is TRBJ2-7, the V gene TRBV9, with D possibly TRBD2 on 5 matching bases. This CDR3 region has 13 residues. Germline-derived CDR1 and CDR2 are SGDLS and YYNGEE. The V and J ends lost 1 base and 6 bases respectively, with 11 bases between them. Written as DNA, the CDR3 is TGTGCCAGCAGCGTATTAGAGGGCGGCGAGCAGTACTTC. It is translated as CASSVLEGGEQYF.

The J gene is TRBJ1-2, the V gene TRBV5-6; D is uncertain. In germline, CDR1 is SGHDT, CDR2 YYEEEE. Trimming removed 0 bases at V and 7 bases at J, with 10 bases between. This CDR3 has 13 amino acids. The DNA for the CDR3 is TGTGCCAGCAGCTTGGATATTTTCTCTGGCTACACCTTC. Its protein is CASSLDIFSGYTF.

This clone was counted many times. One junction end disagrees with the germline gene, perhaps due to a read error. This chain uses TRBV2 with TRBJ2-7; 7 bases fit TRBD1. The CDR3 has 13 residues. Germline CDR1 is SNHLY and CDR2 is FYNNEI. CDR3 DNA sequence: TGTGCCAGCATTGAAGACAGGGCGTCCGAGCAGTACTTC. It encodes CASIEDRASEQYF.

The CDR3 here is CASSLGGRAYNEQFF. CDR3 nucleotide sequence: TGTGCCAGCAGCTTAGGAGGCAGGGCCTACAATGAGCAGTTCTTC. The chain employs TRBV7-6 and TRBJ2-1; maybe TRBD1 (5 bases). Germline assignment: CDR1 SGHVS and CDR2 FNYEAQ. The germline V and J ends were trimmed by 1 base and 2 bases, with 9 bases remaining between them. This CDR3 has 15 residues.

The genes are TRBV4-1 and TRBJ1-5; 9 bases are a match to TRBD1. In germline, CDR1 is MGHRA, CDR2 YSYEKL. V trimming: 4 bases; J trimming: 5 bases; junction bases outside the gene matches: 9. The CDR3 length is 16 residues. The CDR3 loop reads CASSRLGQGLDQPQHF. CDR3 in DNA: TGCGCCAGCAGCCGCCTGGGACAGGGACTCGATCAGCCCCAGCATTTT.

This chain joins TRBV6-5 and TRBJ1-5; the D gene is possibly TRBD1 (5 bases). Germline CDR1 reads MNHEY; CDR2 reads SVGAGI. CDR3 length: 13 amino acids. The germline V and J ends were trimmed by 7 bases and 6 bases, with 13 bases remaining between them. The CDR3 region is CASTGGVGQPQHF. The DNA for the CDR3 is TGTGCCAGCACGGGGGGAGTAGGTCAGCCCCAGCATTTT.

This clone was counted a single time. This chain joins TRBV11-2 and TRBJ1-2; D perhaps matches TRBD1 (5 bases). The CDR3 length is 13 residues. Trimming removed 1 base from V and 7 bases from J, with 10 bases in between. CDR1 and CDR2 from the germline V gene are SGHAT and FQNNGV. The CDR3 region has the DNA TGTGCCAGCAGCTTAGGCCAGGGAGGTGGCTACACCTTC. Protein sequence: CASSLGQGGGYTF.

J is TRBJ2-7 and V is TRBV6-2 or TRBV6-3, with 7 nucleotides matching TRBD1. The CDR3 is made up of 18 amino acids. V gave up 0 bases and J gave up 2 bases; unmatched junction bases: 13. CDR1 and CDR2 (germline): MNHEY, SVGEGT. Here the CDR3 reads CASSYSFTDRSNTYEQYF. Written as DNA, the CDR3 is TGTGCCAGCAGTTACTCTTTCACGGACAGGTCGAACACCTACGAGCAGTACTTC.

The chain couples TRBV10-3 to TRBJ1-2; the match to TRBD1 covers 10 bases. The CDR3 has 15 residues. Trimming cost V 5 bases and J 4 bases; bases outside gene matches: 7. Germline V gene lookup returns CDR1 ENHRY and CDR2 SYGVKD. As DNA, the CDR3 is TGTGCCATCAGTTCCAAGGACAGGGGGTTCTATGGCTACACCTTC. Amino acid sequence: CAISSKDRGFYGYTF.

This clone was seen a handful of times. The genes are TRBV3-1 (or the pseudogene TRBV3-2) and TRBJ1-4; D remains unclear. The length of the CDR3 is 14 residues. Trimming cost V 3 bases and J 8 bases, with 13 bases left between them. Germline loops: CDR1 LGHDT, CDR2 YNNKEL (reference sequence). Written as DNA, the CDR3 is TGTGCCAGCAGCCAGAGAGGAAGTAGGGAAAAACTGTTTTTT. This translates into CASSQRGSREKLFF.

This rearrangement joins TRBV27 to TRBJ1-4, with TRBD1 identical over 7 bases. Germline-derived CDR1 and CDR2 are MNHEY and SMNVEV (reference sequence). The CDR3 loop spans 13 amino acids. J lost 4 bases, V lost 11 bases, and 7 bases had no gene match. The CDR3 here is CAPQGGNNEKLFF. For the CDR3, the DNA is TGTGCCCCTCAGGGGGGCAATAATGAAAAACTGTTTTTT.

The rearrangement links TRBV5-1 to TRBJ1-1, with TRBD1 matching 9 bases. The CDR3 contains 14 residues. Losses at the gene ends were 7 bases for V and 4 bases for J; bases not matched to a gene: 8. CDR1 SGHRS and CDR2 YFSETQ come from the germline V gene. CDR3 DNA: TGCGCCAGCCAGAGGACGACAGGGGGCACTGAAGCTTTCTTT. Protein: CASQRTTGGTEAFF.

The sample holds one count of this clone. J is TRBJ2-1 and V is TRBV4-1, with 8 bases aligning to TRBD2. Losses at the gene ends were 1 base for V and 7 bases for J; bases not matched to a gene: 21. Per the germline V gene, CDR1 is MGHRA and CDR2 is YSYEKL. This CDR3 has 20 amino acids. The CDR3 nucleotides read TGCGCCAGCAGCCAAGCAATAGCGGGAAATTTCCCCGGGGGGCTTAATGAGCAGTTCTTC. Amino acids: CASSQAIAGNFPGGLNEQFF.

This clone was recorded only once. The CDR3 reads CASSLRSGSNEQFF. CDR3 nucleotide sequence: TGTGCCAGCAGCTTAAGGAGTGGAAGCAATGAGCAGTTCTTC. The chain couples TRBV7-9 to TRBJ2-1; no clear D gene. Germline CDR1 and CDR2: SEHNR and FQNEAQ (reference sequence). V was trimmed by 2 bases and J by 6 bases, leaving 11 bases between them. The CDR3 loop spans 14 amino acids.

The chain joins TRBV6-1 to TRBJ1-5; possible D gene TRBD1, 6 bases. This CDR3 is built from 13 residues. With 2 bases removed from V and 9 bases from J, the gap between germline ends came to 11 bases. CDR1 and CDR2 (germline): MNHNS, SASEGT. The CDR3 sequence: CASSEPRGGPQHF. The CDR3 region has the DNA TGTGCCAGCAGTGAACCCAGAGGGGGGCCCCAGCATTTT.

The J gene is TRBJ1-6, the V gene TRBV29-1, with D possibly being TRBD1 (5 bases). The CDR3 is 13 amino acids. Germline assignment: CDR1 SQVTM and CDR2 ANQGSEA. In DNA form, the CDR3 reads TGCAGTGCACTATTTCAGGGTGATTCACCCCTCCACTTT. Its translation: CSALFQGDSPLHF.

This chain connects TRBV9 to TRBJ1-1, with 9 bases matching TRBD1. Germline lookup yields CDR1 SGDLS and CDR2 YYNGEE. Unmatched junction bases numbered 9, after V lost 4 bases and J lost 11 bases. The CDR3 is 13 residues long. CDR3 protein: CASSPRDRELAFF. The CDR3 DNA reads TGTGCCAGCAGCCCCCGGGACAGGGAGTTGGCTTTCTTT.

Concerning this clone: Relative to the germline gene, one junction end is altered; a read error may explain this. The rearrangement uses TRBV6-1 and TRBJ2-7; weak D call: TRBD1 (5 bases). This CDR3 contains 12 residues. Germline CDR1 reads MNHNS; CDR2 reads SASEGT. CDR3 nucleotides: TGTGCCAGCAGTGAAAGAGGTGGACAAACACACTTC. This translates into CASSERGGQTHF.

The rearrangement joins TRBV5-5 to TRBJ2-1; possible D gene TRBD2, 5 bases. This CDR3 has 14 amino acids. V lost 1 base and J 7 bases, leaving 12 bases between the germline ends. Germline lookup yields CDR1 SGHKS and CDR2 YYEKEE (reference sequence). The CDR3 DNA reads as TGTGCCAGCAGCTTGTACCAGCGGTCAAATGAGCAGTTCTTC. As protein: CASSLYQRSNEQFF.

The chain has TRBV3-1 (or the pseudogene TRBV3-2) and TRBJ1-6; 7 nucleotides line up with TRBD1. V was clipped by 4 bases and J by 7 bases; unmatched bases: 7. Per the germline V gene, CDR1 is LGHDT and CDR2 is YNNKEL (reference sequence). This CDR3 region has 15 residues. The CDR3 loop is CASSLGTELNSPLHF. The DNA of the CDR3 is TGTGCCAGCAGCCTGGGGACAGAGCTAAATTCACCCCTCCACTTT.

The J gene is TRBJ2-1, the V gene TRBV24-1; the match to TRBD2 covers 10 bases. Germline CDR1 and CDR2: KGHDR and SFDVKD. Trimming removed 4 bases from V and 9 bases from J; junction bases left unmatched: 5. The CDR3 length is 14 residues. DNA for the CDR3: TGTGCCACCAGTGAGACGGGACTAGCGATTGAGCAGTTCTTC. Protein: CATSETGLAIEQFF.

V gene TRBV7-8 combines with J gene TRBJ2-5; D possibly corresponds to TRBD2 (7 bases). The CDR3 is 12 residues long. CDR1 SGHVS and CDR2 FQNEAQ come from the germline V gene. The CDR3 spells CAGQGREETQYF. DNA of the CDR3: TGTGCGGGGCAGGGGAGGGAAGAGACCCAGTACTTC.

The rearrangement joins TRBV6-5 to TRBJ1-5; D call uncertain. This CDR3 has 11 residues. Per the germline V gene, CDR1 is MNHEY and CDR2 is SVGAGI. Trimming removed 8 bases from V and 9 bases from J, with 11 bases in between. DNA of the CDR3: TGTGCCAGCCAATCGGGAACGCCCCAGCATTTT. This gives the protein CASQSGTPQHF.